This TCR beta chain was observed in a study of multiple sclerosis patients with progressive multifocal leukoencephalopathy. The CDR3 is made up of 12 amino acids. Trimming stripped 6 bases from V and 2 bases from J, with 8 bases between. Germline CDR1 is LGHNA and CDR2 is YSLEER. The data were produced by immunoSEQ multiplex PCR, yet TCRdb's version contains in-frame clones alone and is incomplete. Of 25,000 to 35,000 clones in the sample, about 90% were seen once. This clone was recorded once. Its matching antigen is unknown. Findings and limits, study-wide: At PML onset, no shared TRBV or TRBJ gene usage was seen.

Time point here: time of PML onset. Sequencing was performed on PBMCs, taken from a patient treated with natalizumab. V usage is TRBV4-3 and J usage is TRBJ2-7; unclear D gene. The receptor was isolated from a human donor with progressive multifocal leukoencephalopathy. CDR3 region: CASRGPTYEQYF. CDR3 nucleotides: TGCGCCAGCAGAGGACCAACCTACGAGCAGTACTTC.